Presented here are 15 T cell receptor beta chains from one specimen sequenced in a study of blood T cell repertoires in COVID-19. The repertoire was sequenced with immunoSEQ multiplex PCR; TCRdb's copy has only in-frame clones and lacks some. The sample holds fewer than 250,000 clones; 70% to 85% are singletons and the top ten take around 11%. Material: peripheral blood. The receptors were sampled from a woman between 50 and 59 years old with acute or convalescent COVID-19.

V gene TRBV29-1 combines with J gene TRBJ1-1; possibly TRBD1 for D (6 bases). V lost 2 bases, J lost 4 bases, and 14 bases lay in between. The CDR3 consists of 14 residues. Germline V gives CDR1 SQVTM, CDR2 ANQGSEA. The CDR3 reads CSVEPLLQGTEAFF. For the CDR3, the DNA is TGCAGCGTTGAACCCCTCCTACAGGGCACTGAAGCTTTCTTT. Full variable domain (outside the CDR3, taken from reference TRBV29-1 and TRBJ1-1): SAVISQKPSRDICQRGTSLTIQCQVDSQVTMMFWYRQQPGQSLTLIATANQGSEATYESGFVIDKFPISRPNLTFSTLTVSNMSPEDSSIYLCSVEPLLQGTEAFFGQGTRLTVV.

The chain has TRBV4-1 and TRBJ1-2; TRBD1 might be the D (5 bases). Germline V gene lookup returns CDR1 MGHRA and CDR2 YSYEKL. The CDR3 is made up of 15 amino acids. Trimming left V 3 bases short and J 6 bases short, with 17 bases between. The CDR3 nucleotides are TGCGCCAGCAGCCATCCCTTACCAGCGGGGGATGGCTACACCTTC. This translates into CASSHPLPAGDGYTF.

The genes are TRBV19 and TRBJ1-5; no definite D call. V was clipped by 0 bases and J by 5 bases, with 5 bases between them. Germline-derived CDR1 and CDR2 are LNHDA and SQIVND (reference sequence). The CDR3 spans 13 residues. CDR3 DNA: TGTGCCAGTAGTATAGACAGGTATCAGCCCCAGCATTTT. Translating gives CASSIDRYQPQHF.

J is TRBJ1-3 and V is TRBV19, with unresolved D. The CDR3 is 14 amino acids. V was shortened by 7 bases and J by 6 bases, with 16 bases between the two germline ends. CDR1 and CDR2 from the germline V gene are LNHDA and SQIVND (reference sequence). CDR3 DNA: TGTGCCAGTAACCCCTCGGCGGCTTCAAACACCATATATTTT. Translation: CASNPSAASNTIYF.

This chain joins TRBV14 and TRBJ1-2; TRBD1 agrees at 7 bases. The CDR3 is 12 residues long. Per germline, CDR1 SGHDN and CDR2 FVKESK. Losses at the gene ends were 3 bases for V and 5 bases for J; bases not matched to a gene: 0. This CDR3 reads CASSQTGYGYTF. CDR3 coding DNA: TGTGCCAGCAGCCAGACAGGGTATGGCTACACCTTC.

This clone appeared a few times. This chain joins TRBV5-1 and TRBJ2-1; D is possibly TRBD2 (6 bases). Trimming shortened V by 0 bases and J by 0 bases, and 7 bases separated the two germline ends. Germline CDR1 and CDR2: SGHRS and YFSETQ. This CDR3 has 15 residues. CDR3 DNA: TGCGCCAGCAGCTTGGACGGGAGCTCCTACAATGAGCAGTTCTTC. This sequence encodes CASSLDGSSYNEQFF.

This chain links TRBV28 with TRBJ2-7; weak D call: TRBD1 (5 bases). Germline CDR1 MDHEN, CDR2 SYDVKM. The CDR3 is 12 amino acids. The V gene lost 6 bases and the J gene lost 9 bases, with 15 bases spanning the gap. The CDR3 sequence is CASSYQGMVQYF. Written as DNA, the CDR3 is TGTGCCAGCAGCTACCAGGGTATGGTGCAGTACTTC.

V usage is TRBV5-8 and J usage is TRBJ1-5; no clear D. V was shortened by 3 bases and J by 0 bases, with 13 bases between the two germline ends. The CDR3 loop spans 16 amino acids. The germline V gene has CDR1 SGHTS and CDR2 YDEGEE. CDR3 in DNA: TGTGCCAGCAGCTACGGTGAGCGGACTAGCAATCAGCCCCAGCATTTT. Amino acid sequence: CASSYGERTSNQPQHF.

The chain has TRBV19 and TRBJ2-3; 7 bases map to TRBD1. The germline V gene encodes CDR1 LNHDA and CDR2 SQIVND (reference sequence). V dropped 9 bases and J dropped 2; count of bases not matched to a gene: 11. This CDR3 has 15 residues. The DNA for the CDR3 is TGTGCCAGCAAACCCCGACAGGGCCTCACAGATACGCAGTATTTT. Its translation is CASKPRQGLTDTQYF.

The chain carries TRBV5-6 and TRBJ1-5; D is unclear. The CDR3 covers 16 residues. CDR1 SGHDT and CDR2 YYEEEE come from the germline V gene. The V end was cut by 2 bases, the J end by 1 base, with 13 bases between. As DNA, the CDR3 is TGTGCCAGCAGCTTTTTTATCGGTGAAAGCAATCAGCCCCAGCATTTT. Translating gives CASSFFIGESNQPQHF.

In nucleotides, the CDR3 is TGTGCCAGTAGGAGGGCTTCCTACTATGGCTACACCTTC. It encodes CASRRASYYGYTF. This chain links TRBV6-5 with TRBJ1-2, with D hard to call. This CDR3 contains 13 residues. Germline CDR1 is MNHEY and CDR2 is SVGAGI. Trimming took off 9 bases at V and 3 bases at J, with 14 bases between the two ends.

The CDR3 nucleotides are TGTGCCAGCAGCTTAGCGGGGGGGGTTTCGGATGAGCAGTTCTTC. As protein: CASSLAGGVSDEQFF. This chain uses TRBV13 with TRBJ2-1; 8 bases fit TRBD2. The germline gives CDR1 PRHDT, CDR2 FYEKMQ (reference sequence). V trimming: 1 base; J trimming: 8 bases; junction bases outside the gene matches: 7. The CDR3 runs 15 residues. The full variable domain, with the rest looked up from reference TRBV13 and TRBJ2-1, is AAGVIQSPRHLIKEKRETATLKCYPIPRHDTVYWYQQGPGQDPQFLISFYEKMQSDKGSIPDRFSAQQFSDYHSELNMSSLELGDSALYFCASSLAGGVSDEQFFGPGTRLTVL.

V gene TRBV7-9 combines with J gene TRBJ2-7, with D tentatively TRBD1 (6 bases). Germline V gives CDR1 SEHNR, CDR2 FQNEAQ (reference sequence). This CDR3 contains 14 residues. V was shortened by 1 base and J by 1 base, with 8 bases between the two germline ends. CDR3 DNA sequence: TGTGCCAGCAGCTTAGGGACAGATTCCTACGAGCAGTACTTC. This sequence encodes CASSLGTDSYEQYF.

The gene calls are TRBV7-6 and TRBJ2-1; 9 bases align to TRBD2. With 4 bases clipped from V and 0 bases from J, the junction kept 19 bases outside the gene matches. Germline assignment: CDR1 SGHVS and CDR2 FNYEAQ. The CDR3 consists of 21 residues. CDR3: CASSSELIAGALLSSYNEQFF. CDR3 sequence (DNA): TGTGCCAGCAGCTCGGAACTTATAGCGGGGGCCTTACTCAGCTCCTACAATGAGCAGTTCTTC. Full variable domain (outside the CDR3, taken from reference TRBV7-6 and TRBJ2-1): GAGVSQSPRYKVTKRGQDVALRCDPISGHVSLYWYRQALGQGPEFLTYFNYEAQQDKSGLPNDRFSAERPEGSISTLTIQRTEQRDSAMYRCASSSELIAGALLSSYNEQFFGPGTRLTVL.

CDR3 coding DNA: TGCGCCAGCAGCTTGGGGGTAGCTGGCGAGCAGTACTTC. Protein product: CASSLGVAGEQYF. V gene TRBV5-1 combines with J gene TRBJ2-7; D not certain. Germline CDR1 and CDR2: SGHRS and YFSETQ. V was clipped by 0 bases and J by 6 bases, with 10 bases between them. The CDR3 extends over 13 amino acids.